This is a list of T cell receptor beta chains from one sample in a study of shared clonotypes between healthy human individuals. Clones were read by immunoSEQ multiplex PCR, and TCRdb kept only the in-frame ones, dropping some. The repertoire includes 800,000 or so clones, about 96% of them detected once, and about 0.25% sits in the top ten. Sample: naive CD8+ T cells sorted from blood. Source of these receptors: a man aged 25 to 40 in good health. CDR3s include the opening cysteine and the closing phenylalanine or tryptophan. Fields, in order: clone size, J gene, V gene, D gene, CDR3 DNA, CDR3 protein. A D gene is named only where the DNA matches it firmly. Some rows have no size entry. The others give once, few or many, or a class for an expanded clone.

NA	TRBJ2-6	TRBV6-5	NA	TGTGCCAGCAGCCGGGGGACCTCGGGGGCCAACGTCCTGACTTTC	CASSRGTSGANVLTF
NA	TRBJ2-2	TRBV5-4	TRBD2	TGTGCCAGCAGCTTGGCTAGCGGGAGAACCGGGGAGCTGTTTTTT	CASSLASGRTGELFF
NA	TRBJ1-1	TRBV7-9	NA	TGTGCCAGCAGCTATATGGACCGCGCCTCGCAAACTTTCTTT	CASSYMDRASQTFF
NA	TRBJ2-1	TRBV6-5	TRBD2	TGTGCCAGCAGTTACGCGTTCGGGGGGAATGAGCAGTTCTTC	CASSYAFGGNEQFF
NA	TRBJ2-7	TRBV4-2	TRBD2	TGTGCCAGCAGCCGGTCCCTAGCGGGAGTGGGCTACGAGCAGTACTTC	CASSRSLAGVGYEQYF
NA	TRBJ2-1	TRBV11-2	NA	TGTGCCAGCAGCTTAGGACCCGCGGGACAGACATACAATGAGCAGTTCTTC	CASSLGPAGQTYNEQFF
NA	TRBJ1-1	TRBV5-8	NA	TGTGCCAGCAGTCGACGGGGGGGTCCGATGAACACTGAAGCTTTCTTT	CASSRRGGPMNTEAFF
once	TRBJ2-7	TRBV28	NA	TGTGCCAGCACGGACAGCTTAACCTACGAGCAGTACTTC	CASTDSLTYEQYF
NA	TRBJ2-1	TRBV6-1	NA	TGTGCCAGCAGTGATTGGGGTGGAGGCAATGAGCAGTTCTTC	CASSDWGGGNEQFF
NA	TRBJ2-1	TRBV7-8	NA	TGTGCCAGCAGCTCTAGCTCCTACAATGAGCAGTTCTTC	CASSSSSYNEQFF
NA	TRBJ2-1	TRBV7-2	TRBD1	TGTGCCAGCAGCATCCGGGACAGGGGTTACAATGAGCAGTTCTTC	CASSIRDRGYNEQFF
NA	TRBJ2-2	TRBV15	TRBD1	TGTGCCACCAGCAGAGGCCCGACAGGGGGCGCACACACCGGGGAGCTGTTTTTT	CATSRGPTGGAHTGELFF
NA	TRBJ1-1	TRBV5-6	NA	TGTGCCAGCAGCTTGGCGGGACGGAACACTGAAGCTTTCTTT	CASSLAGRNTEAFF
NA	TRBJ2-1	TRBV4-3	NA	TGCGCCAGCAGCCAATTCCTAGGGAATTCCAATGAGCAGTTCTTC	CASSQFLGNSNEQFF
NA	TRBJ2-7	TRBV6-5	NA	TGTGCCAGCAGTTTGTGGGATTCCTACGAGCAGTACTTC	CASSLWDSYEQYF
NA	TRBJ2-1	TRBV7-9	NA	TGTGCCAGCAGCTTACGGACAGCCTCCTACAATGAGCAGTTCTTC	CASSLRTASYNEQFF
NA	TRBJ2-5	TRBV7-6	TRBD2	TGTGCCAGCAGCTTAGATGGTAGCGGGATTCAAGAGACCCAGTACTTC	CASSLDGSGIQETQYF
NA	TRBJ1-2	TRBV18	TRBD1	TGTGCCAGCTCAACGGGACAGGACCCGAACTATGGCTACACCTTC	CASSTGQDPNYGYTF
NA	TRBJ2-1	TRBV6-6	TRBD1	TGTGCCAGCAGTTACTTAGGACAGGGGGTGGTGAATGAGCAGTTCTTC	CASSYLGQGVVNEQFF
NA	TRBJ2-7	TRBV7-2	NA	TGTGCCAGCAGCTCCCCATCCCTATCCTACGAGCAGTACTTC	CASSSPSLSYEQYF
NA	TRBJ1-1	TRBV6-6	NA	TGTGCCAGCAGCTTACTAGAGGGAGTTCGGACTGAAGCTTTCTTT	CASSLLEGVRTEAFF
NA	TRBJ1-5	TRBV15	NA	TGTGCCACCAGCAGAGAAAGGGGGGAGCCCCAGCATTTT	CATSRERGEPQHF
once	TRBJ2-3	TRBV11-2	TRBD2	TGTGCCAGCAGCTTAATCGTCGCGGGAGGGGGCACAGATACGCAGTATTTT	CASSLIVAGGGTDTQYF
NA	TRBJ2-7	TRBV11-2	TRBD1	TGTGCCAGCAGCTTGACAGGGTCCACCTACGAGCAGTACTTC	CASSLTGSTYEQYF
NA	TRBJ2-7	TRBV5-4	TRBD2	TGTGCCAGCAGCTTGGGGCTTAGCGGGGGCTCCTACGAGCAGTACTTC	CASSLGLSGGSYEQYF
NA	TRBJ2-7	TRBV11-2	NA	TGTGCCAGCAGCTTAGAGCCGGGGTACAGCTCCTACGAGCAGTACTTC	CASSLEPGYSSYEQYF